This TCR beta chain was captured in a study of OX40 agonist ivuxolimab in advanced cancers. Findings and limits, study-wide: The average count of expanded clones was higher among CD8+ T cells than among CD4+.

Germline V lookup: CDR1 SGHTA, CDR2 FQGTGA. Trimming removed 5 bases from V and 0 bases from J, with 11 bases in between. The CDR3 totals 14 residues. With respect to this clone: The antigen is undetermined.

Clones were read by immunoSEQ multiplex PCR, and TCRdb kept only the in-frame ones, dropping some. Of approximately 94,000 clones in the sample, around 91% were seen once. This sequence originates from an adult with an advanced solid tumor such as melanoma, head and neck, liver or kidney cancer. The material sequenced was CD4+ or CD8+ T cells sorted from blood, taken in a trial of the OX40 agonist ivuxolimab. The chain is built from TRBV7-3 and TRBJ2-7; no clear D gene. The CDR3 DNA follows: TGTGCCAGCAGCCAAGACGGGTCCTCCTACGAGCAGTACTTC. Translating it yields CASSQDGSSYEQYF.